The 26 T cell receptor beta chains below all came from one sample that was sequenced in a study of neoadjuvant nivolumab and ipilimumab in lung cancer. TCRdb keeps only in-frame clones here, not all; method: immunoSEQ multiplex PCR. The sample lists around 10,000 clones; approximately 85% were seen once. Sequencing used peripheral blood, obtained before neoadjuvant nivolumab, alone or with ipilimumab. Source of these receptors: an adult with non-small cell lung cancer.

In its sample, this clone was seen once. The gene calls are TRBV5-1 and TRBJ2-5; D is unclear. CDR1 is SGHRS, CDR2 YFSETQ, per germline. V was trimmed by 0 bases and J by 3 bases, leaving 6 bases between them. The CDR3 covers 13 residues. CDR3 amino acids: CASSLVVEETQYF. The CDR3 DNA reads TGCGCCAGCAGCTTGGTCGTAGAAGAGACCCAGTACTTC. The full variable domain, with the rest looked up from reference TRBV5-1 and TRBJ2-5, is KAGVTQTPRYLIKTRGQQVTLSCSPISGHRSVSWYQQTPGQGLQFLFEYFSETQRNKGNFPGRFSGRQFSNSRSEMNVSTLELGDSALYLCASSLVVEETQYFGPGTRLLVL.

The V call is TRBV19, the J call TRBJ1-1, with D perhaps TRBD1 (6 bases). V gave up 4 bases and J gave up 0 bases, with 15 bases separating them. The germline V gene encodes CDR1 LNHDA and CDR2 SQIVND (reference sequence). The CDR3 has 16 amino acids. The CDR3 nucleotides are TGTGCCAGTAGTACTATGATAGGACAGATGAACACTGAAGCTTTCTTT. Translated, it gives CASSTMIGQMNTEAFF.

The V call is TRBV5-1, the J call TRBJ2-3; tentative D call: TRBD1 (6 bases). CDR3 length: 16 amino acids. Germline V gives CDR1 SGHRS, CDR2 YFSETQ. The V end lost 3 bases, the J end lost 2 bases, and 16 bases lay between the germline ends. CDR3 sequence: CASSWGLGELTDTQYF. The CDR3 region has the DNA TGCGCCAGCAGCTGGGGGCTCGGGGAACTCACAGATACGCAGTATTTT.

This chain's CDR3 is CASTNPSRPTEAFF. The CDR3 coding sequence is TGTGCCAGCACCAACCCGAGCAGGCCGACTGAAGCTTTCTTT. This chain joins TRBV28 and TRBJ1-1; no clear D gene. This CDR3 comprises 14 residues. Trimming pared 7 bases from V and 5 bases from J, leaving 17 bases between. The germline gives CDR1 MDHEN, CDR2 SYDVKM.

This sequence joins TRBV25-1 and TRBJ2-7, with a weak D call TRBD1 (7 bases). This CDR3 spans 14 amino acids. The V end lost 6 bases, the J end lost 3 bases, and 15 bases lay between the germline ends. Germline V lookup: CDR1 MGHDK, CDR2 SYGVNS. The CDR3 sequence: CASRGAGQLYEQYF. The DNA of the CDR3 is TGTGCCAGCAGGGGGGCGGGACAGCTCTACGAGCAGTACTTC.

Points on this clone: Mismatch with germline at one junction end may stem from a read error. The same CDR3 arises from other DNA sequences in this sample as well. The rearrangement uses TRBV11-2 and TRBJ2-6; D is possibly TRBD1 (5 bases). Germline CDR1 is SGHAT and CDR2 is FQNNGV. The length of the CDR3 is 16 residues. CDR3 in amino acids: CASSLEGGSGANVLTF. The CDR3 region has the DNA TGTGCCAGCAGCTTAGAAGGCGGATCTGGGGCCAACGTTCTGACTTTC.

The genes are TRBV5-1 and TRBJ2-5; possibly TRBD2 for D (5 bases). CDR1 and CDR2 from the germline V gene are SGHRS and YFSETQ. This CDR3 spans 16 amino acids. V was clipped by 7 bases and J by 0 bases, with 19 bases between them. DNA of the CDR3: TGCGCCAGCCGCTCCGGAGGTGCGCGGAACCAAGAGACCCAGTACTTC. Its protein product is CASRSGGARNQETQYF. Drawing the rest from reference TRBV5-1 and TRBJ2-5, the complete variable domain is KAGVTQTPRYLIKTRGQQVTLSCSPISGHRSVSWYQQTPGQGLQFLFEYFSETQRNKGNFPGRFSGRQFSNSRSEMNVSTLELGDSALYLCASRSGGARNQETQYFGPGTRLLVL.

V and J are TRBV27 and TRBJ1-1; 7 bases agree with TRBD1. V shed 4 bases, J shed 10 bases, and the junction held 15 bases outside the gene matches. The CDR3 covers 15 residues. Germline assignment: CDR1 MNHEY and CDR2 SMNVEV (reference sequence). The CDR3 sequence is CASSSPDRRTARAFF. As DNA, the CDR3 is TGTGCCAGCAGTTCCCCGGACAGGCGAACTGCTCGAGCTTTCTTT.

The chain uses TRBV5-1 and TRBJ2-7; 8 nucleotides align to TRBD1. After removal of 7 bases from V and 5 bases from J, the junction contained 8 bases not matched to a gene. CDR1 is SGHRS, CDR2 YFSETQ, per germline. The CDR3 spans 13 residues. This chain's CDR3 is CASGGQGYNEQYF. CDR3 bases: TGCGCCAGCGGAGGACAGGGATACAACGAGCAGTACTTC.

This clone has more than one count but fewer than ten. The chain couples TRBV5-1 to TRBJ2-7; 8 nucleotides match TRBD1. Per the germline V gene, CDR1 is SGHRS and CDR2 is YFSETQ. With 2 bases clipped from V and 4 bases from J, the junction kept 5 bases outside the gene matches. The CDR3 has 14 residues. CDR3 coding DNA: TGCGCCAGCAGCTTAGACAGGGGTTTGTACGAGCAGTACTTC. Translation gives CASSLDRGLYEQYF.

This clone was seen a handful of times. The genes are TRBV28 and TRBJ2-7, with D hard to call. The germline V gene has CDR1 MDHEN and CDR2 SYDVKM. V was pared by 8 bases and J by 2 bases, with 7 bases between. The CDR3 sequence is 11 residues long. CDR3 amino acids: CASGWTYEQYF. In nucleotides, the CDR3 is TGTGCCAGCGGCTGGACCTACGAGCAGTACTTC.

The CDR3 DNA reads TGTGCCATCGGCAGGATAGATGATACGCAGTATTTT. Its translation is CAIGRIDDTQYF. The chain employs TRBV10-3 and TRBJ2-3; no reliable D call. The CDR3 contains 12 residues. CDR1 is ENHRY and CDR2 is SYGVKD in the germline V gene. V was pared by 8 bases and J by 6 bases, with 12 bases between.

This chain uses TRBV5-5 with TRBJ2-7, with a possible D match to TRBD1 (6 bases). V was pared by 7 bases and J by 2 bases, with 16 bases between. The germline CDR1 and CDR2 sequences are SGHKS and YYEKEE (reference sequence). The length of the CDR3 is 14 residues. In DNA, the CDR3 is TGTGCCAGCGGGCTGGGACACTTCCCCTACGAGCAGTACTTC. Amino acid sequence: CASGLGHFPYEQYF. Filled out from reference TRBV5-5 and TRBJ2-7, the complete variable domain reads DAGVTQSPTHLIKTRGQQVTLRCSPISGHKSVSWYQQVLGQGPQFIFQYYEKEERGRGNFPDRFSARQFPNYSSELNVNALLLGDSALYLCASGLGHFPYEQYFGPGTRLTVT.

This rearrangement joins TRBV19 to TRBJ1-5; tentative D call: TRBD1 (5 bases). Germline CDR1 reads LNHDA; CDR2 reads SQIVND (reference sequence). The CDR3 length is 14 residues. V was trimmed by 5 bases and J by 6 bases, leaving 14 bases between them. DNA for the CDR3: TGTGCCAGTAGTTGGGGCAGGTCGAGTCAGCCCCAGCATTTT. Its protein product is CASSWGRSSQPQHF.

This sequence joins TRBV5-5 and TRBJ1-2, with D perhaps matching TRBD1 (6 bases). CDR1 SGHKS and CDR2 YYEKEE come from the germline V gene (reference sequence). CDR3 length: 14 amino acids. The ends were cut back, 3 bases at V and 4 bases at J, with 13 bases in the middle. The DNA for the CDR3 is TGTGCCAGCAGCTCGGAACAGGGTACCTATGGCTACACCTTC. Translated: CASSSEQGTYGYTF.

This chain links TRBV28 with TRBJ1-5, with a weak D call TRBD1 (6 bases). V gave up 4 bases and J gave up 6 bases, with 13 bases separating them. CDR1 and CDR2 (germline): MDHEN, SYDVKM. The length of the CDR3 is 14 residues. The CDR3, as DNA: TGTGCCAGCAGTTCGGGGGCAAAACGTCAGCCCCAGCATTTT. This gives the protein CASSSGAKRQPQHF.

The genes are TRBV28 and TRBJ1-1; 7 bases are a match to TRBD1. The CDR3 contains 13 residues. The germline V gene encodes CDR1 MDHEN and CDR2 SYDVKM. V lost 5 bases, J lost 8 bases, and 8 bases stayed unmatched. CDR3 protein: CASSITGTAEAFF. The CDR3 nucleotides are TGTGCCAGCAGTATTACGGGGACAGCCGAAGCTTTCTTT.

CDR3 DNA: TGTGCCAGCAGTCGACAGGCCCAGAACACCGGGGAGCTGTTTTTT. It codes for CASSRQAQNTGELFF. V is TRBV6-5 and J is TRBJ2-2; the D gene is possibly TRBD1 (6 bases). The germline V gene has CDR1 MNHEY and CDR2 SVGAGI. V lost 5 bases and J lost 1, with 11 bases in between. This CDR3 comprises 15 residues.

The J gene is TRBJ2-1, the V gene TRBV10-1, with D possibly being TRBD1 (5 bases). The CDR3 consists of 13 residues. Trimming took off 0 bases at V and 11 bases at J, with 11 bases between the two ends. Germline loops: CDR1 WNHNN, CDR2 SYGVQD (reference sequence). The CDR3 DNA is TGCGCCAGCAGTGAGTCGGGGCTAGGCAAGCAGTTCTTC. As protein: CASSESGLGKQFF.

This clone was found a few times. The junction does not match germline at one end; this may be a read error. The chain recombines TRBV5-1 with TRBJ2-1; the D gene could be TRBD1 or TRBD2 (6 bases each). The CDR3 has 14 amino acids. Germline assignment: CDR1 SGHRS and CDR2 YFSETQ. CDR3 nucleotide sequence: TGCGCCAGCAGCTTGAACGGGGGCTACGATGAGCAGTTCTTC. This codes for CASSLNGGYDEQFF.

This chain links TRBV27 with TRBJ1-1; no clear D. With 6 bases removed from V and 0 bases from J, the gap between germline ends came to 14 bases. The CDR3 length is 15 residues. Germline V lookup: CDR1 MNHEY, CDR2 SMNVEV (reference sequence). CDR3 sequence reads: CASSLQPGVNTEAFF. CDR3 DNA sequence: TGTGCCAGCAGCCTTCAGCCAGGAGTGAACACTGAAGCTTTCTTT.

This chain connects TRBV4-1 to TRBJ2-3; tentatively, D is TRBD1 or TRBD2 (5 bases each). Germline V gene sequence: CDR1 MGHRA, CDR2 YSYEKL. V dropped 0 bases and J dropped 7 bases, with 11 bases sitting between them. The CDR3 loop spans 14 amino acids. The CDR3 here is CASSQETGTYTQYF. The CDR3 DNA sequence: TGCGCCAGCAGCCAAGAAACGGGGACGTATACGCAGTATTTT.

This rearrangement joins TRBV11-2 to TRBJ2-1, with D unresolved. In germline, CDR1 is SGHAT, CDR2 FQNNGV. V lost 4 bases, J lost 3 bases, and 10 bases lay in between. The CDR3 loop spans 14 amino acids. CDR3 DNA: TGTGCCAGCAGCTCGAGACTCCACTACAATGAGCAGTTCTTC. Its protein is CASSSRLHYNEQFF.

The CDR3 DNA reads as TGTGCCAGCAGCTTGCCGCGAGAGACCCAGTACTTC. The encoded protein is CASSLPRETQYF. The chain recombines TRBV5-4 with TRBJ2-5; D not certain. Germline CDR1 SGHNT, CDR2 YYREEE (reference sequence). The ends were cut back, 1 base at V and 4 bases at J, with 5 bases in the middle. The CDR3 is 12 residues long.

The rearrangement links TRBV5-1 to TRBJ2-7, with 14 bases that match TRBD2. The germline V gene encodes CDR1 SGHRS and CDR2 YFSETQ. J lost 2 bases, V lost 4 bases, and 14 bases had no gene match. The CDR3 length is 19 residues. As DNA, the CDR3 is TGCGCCAGCAGCCCAGACTCTGGGACTAGCGGGAGTGGGGCCTACGAGCAGTACTTC. Its translation: CASSPDSGTSGSGAYEQYF.

This chain joins TRBV7-8 and TRBJ2-7; 7 bases align to TRBD1. V was pared by 3 bases and J by 3 bases, with 8 bases of the junction left unmatched. This CDR3 is 15 amino acids long. From germline, CDR1 is SGHVS and CDR2 FQNEAQ. Here the CDR3 reads CASSFRGIGGYEQYF. DNA of the CDR3: TGTGCCAGCAGCTTCAGGGGGATAGGGGGCTACGAGCAGTACTTC.